This record looks at one T cell receptor beta chain sequence and its context. The record originates from a study of blood T cell repertoires in COVID-19. The CDR3 covers 15 residues. Germline V gene sequence: CDR1 SGHDT, CDR2 YYEEEE. With 3 bases removed from V and 5 bases from J, the gap between germline ends came to 14 bases. The repertoire was sequenced with immunoSEQ multiplex PCR; TCRdb's copy has only in-frame clones and lacks some. The sample has 150,000 to 200,000 clones; 88% are singletons. Sequencing used peripheral blood. This chain connects TRBV5-6 to TRBJ1-4, with D tentatively TRBD1 (6 bases). This TCR was sampled from a human donor in a cohort sampled during active COVID-19. The CDR3 nucleotides read TGTGCCAGCAGCTCGTACCGGGACACGAATGAAAAACTGTTTTTT. This translates into CASSSYRDTNEKLFF. The full variable domain, in which reference TRBV5-6 and TRBJ1-4 provide the parts outside the CDR3, is DAGVTQSPTHLIKTRGQQVTLRCSPKSGHDTVSWYQQALGQGPQFIFQYYEEEERQRGNFPDRFSGHQFPNYSSELNVNALLLGDSALYLCASSSYRDTNEKLFFGSGTQLSVL.